The sequence of this T cell receptor beta chain was determined in a study of siplizumab effects on memory and regulatory T cells (dated by TCRdb to about 2019). About the full investigation: The effect of the anti-CD2 antibody siplizumab on alloreactive T-cell subsets was examined in allogeneic mixed lymphocyte reactions constructed from human PBMCs.

General conclusions and limits of the study: Greater diversity appeared to be present in unstimulated naive T cells than in memory T cells, and a substantial contribution to the alloresponse seemed to be made by naive cells. Whether proliferating Tregs from siplizumab cultures were suppressive was not functionally confirmed. Roughly 80-96% of proliferating CD4+ or CD8+ clones could not be assigned a naive or memory phenotype. Because sequences at frequencies below about 10^-5 were poorly captured, only a minor fraction of alloreactive clones could be mapped back to unstimulated subsets. Among mappable alloreactive CD4+ clones, the Treg-derived fraction averaged nearly 70% with siplizumab versus about 25% in control reactions. Siplizumab significantly reduced the cumulative frequency of alloreactive sequences traceable to unstimulated CD4+ memory T cells.

On this clone: This receptor's antigen is unknown. Within one base of it there is no much larger clone, and no base qualities were kept.

The library was prepared using the immunoSEQ multiplex PCR assay. Each sample had 80,000 to 100,000 TCR templates assayed by the deep sequencing platform. Genomic DNA extracted from sorted T cells was the material used for TCRbeta CDR3 sequencing. In the paper's pipeline: Clonal analysis of TCRbeta CDR3 data was done in the R programming language. Alloreactive CD4+ and CD8+ clones were identified by comparing unstimulated samples to CFSE-low samples taken after the reaction. Regulatory or non-regulatory origin of alloreactive CD4+ clones was assigned by matching sequences to the sorted unstimulated Treg and non-Treg repertoires. TCRdb provides this immuneACCESS table in a form limited to in-frame rearrangements. Some clones are lacking; in checked studies, under half of them reflect an unresolved V gene, and why the rest are absent is not known. D and trimming come from the DNA, and the V and J calls and clone size come from that table. The sample table records 100,000 or so clones; about nine tenths of these occur just once. The top ten clones comprise around 2.7% of the sample.

TCRbeta CDR3 sequencing was performed on sorted unstimulated T cells and on proliferating T cells recovered from mixed lymphocyte reactions. Fresh whole blood from approximately ten HLA-typed healthy donors was used to isolate PBMCs. The TCR was taken from a human donor in good health. Some clones in this sample may be carry-over from other donors' samples. The sequencing sample was made of CD4+ T cells sorted from blood.

The nucleotide sequence reads as follows: TGCGCCAGCAGCTTGGCAGGGCCGAACACCGGGGAGCTGTTTTTT. It is translated as CASSLAGPNTGELFF. The chain employs TRBV5-1 and TRBJ2-2; TRBD1 is a weak D gene call, 5 bases matching. Measured from the cysteine to the phenylalanine, the CDR3 is 15 residues long. Only the CDR3 portion is preserved as DNA: 45 bases, with reading frame beginning at the first base. CDR1 and CDR2 are drawn from the germline V gene: SGHRS, YFSETQ. V loses 0 bases of germline sequence and J loses 0 bases, and the interval between the two ends is 6 bases.